This TCR beta chain came from a study of T cell repertoires in cytomegalovirus infection. Whole-study context: The authors used CMV epitopes that were HLA-C-restricted (recently identified) and HLA-B-restricted (well studied). Matching HLA type and CMV infection were both indicated by public TCR beta signatures.

Germline CDR1 is SGHNT and CDR2 is YYREEE (reference sequence). This CDR3 spans 14 amino acids. With 4 bases removed from V and 5 bases from J, the gap between germline ends came to 15 bases. One entry per CDR3 protein, called by TCRdb with MiXCR from the reads. The sample holds roughly 500,000 distinct CDR3 sequences, 42% seen once. This clonotype was counted between two and nine times. Its antigen remains unknown. The study's findings and limits: Dominant in the ex vivo response were TCR beta clonotypes restricted by HLA-C and specific for CMV.

The sample here was cultured PBMCs, taken from culture after CMV antigen stimulation. This chain links TRBV5-4 with TRBJ1-1; D remains unclear. This sequence was found in a human donor in good health (CMV status not recorded). Some clones in this sample may be carry-over from other donors' samples. CDR3: CASSGRGGLTEAFF. CDR3 in DNA: TGTGCCAGCAGCGGGCGCGGTGGTCTAACTGAAGCTTTCTTT.